This is a list of T cell receptor beta chains from one sample in a study of cytomegalovirus exposure and HLA in healthy donors. TCRdb's table, derived via immunoSEQ multiplex PCR, lists solely in-frame clones and lacks some. In the table there are 95,000 to 150,000 clones, 75% to 85% of which are singletons. The material sequenced was PBMCs. Receptors originate from a female donor in good health and CMV-seropositive. The CDR3 runs from the conserved cysteine through the conserved F or W. D genes are given only for firm matches. Clone size, where shown, is once, few, many, or a class for clones that have expanded.

D | size | length | J | V | DNA | CDR3
TRBD1 | NA | 13 | TRBJ1-4 | TRBV29-1 | TGCAGCGTTGTCCAGGGGGCAGATGAAAAACTGTTTTTT | CSVVQGADEKLFF
NA | NA | 13 | TRBJ2-2 | TRBV5-4 | TGTGCCAGCTGCCGACTGGACACCGGGGAGCTGTTTTTT | CASCRLDTGELFF
TRBD2 | NA | 15 | TRBJ2-5 | TRBV29-1 | TGCAGCGGAGCAGGGTCTAGCGGCTTCCAAGAGACCCAGTACTTC | CSGAGSSGFQETQYF
NA | NA | 15 | TRBJ1-4 | TRBV5-4 | TGTGCCAGCAGCTCGGCGGGGGAGACTAATGAAAAACTGTTTTTT | CASSSAGETNEKLFF
TRBD2 | NA | 20 | TRBJ2-1 | TRBV9 | TGTGCCAGCAGCGTAGCCCAGGGGGATAGCGGGGGGGCTAAATACAATGAGCAGTTCTTC | CASSVAQGDSGGAKYNEQFF
NA | few | 14 | TRBJ2-2 | TRBV6-4 | TGTGCCAGCAGTGAAGGGGAGAACACCGGGGAGCTGTTTTTT | CASSEGENTGELFF
NA | NA | 16 | TRBJ1-6 | TRBV5-1 | TGCGCCAGCAGCCTCCCGGGGAGTGGAAGTAATTCACCCCTCCACTTT | CASSLPGSGSNSPLHF
NA | NA | 16 | TRBJ2-2 | TRBV5-8 | TGTGCCAGCAGCTTGTATGCGGGCCCACGCACCGGGGAGCTGTTTTTT | CASSLYAGPRTGELFF
NA | NA | 14 | TRBJ1-6 | TRBV5-4 | TGTGCCAGCAGCCCGGACAGATATAATTCACCCCTCCACTTT | CASSPDRYNSPLHF
TRBD2 | NA | 14 | TRBJ2-3 | TRBV15 | TGTGCCACCGCACTAGCGGGGGGTGTAGATACGCAGTATTTT | CATALAGGVDTQYF
NA | NA | 13 | TRBJ1-1 | TRBV29-1 | TGCAGCGTTGAGAAACAGATGAACACTGAAGCTTTCTTT | CSVEKQMNTEAFF
NA | NA | 19 | TRBJ2-3 | TRBV4-2 | TGTGCCAGCAGCCAAGATCAGCAGACAGGAAGCCGCAAAACAGATACGCAGTATTTT | CASSQDQQTGSRKTDTQYF
NA | NA | 15 | TRBJ2-2 | TRBV11-3 | TGTGCCAGCAGCTTTTCGGGTCCTTACACCGGGGAGCTGTTTTTT | CASSFSGPYTGELFF
NA | few | 15 | TRBJ1-6 | TRBV4-3 | TGCGCCAGCAGCCTTGACACCGATGGCAATTCACCCCTCCACTTT | CASSLDTDGNSPLHF
TRBD1 | once | 17 | TRBJ1-1 | TRBV11-2 | TGTGCCAGCAGCTTATTCAGGGGGCCAGGTGGGAACACTGAAGCTTTCTTT | CASSLFRGPGGNTEAFF
NA | NA | 14 | TRBJ1-5 | TRBV2 | TGTGCCAGCAGTGCCTCAGATTTCAATCAGCCCCAGCATTTT | CASSASDFNQPQHF
NA | NA | 14 | TRBJ2-5 | TRBV5-1 | TGCGCCAGCAGCTTTAACAGCTTTGAGGAGACCCAGTACTTC | CASSFNSFEETQYF
NA | NA | 13 | TRBJ2-1 | TRBV28 | TGTGCCTGCCAGGGGCGGTCCTACAATGAGCAGTTCTTC | CACQGRSYNEQFF
TRBD1 | once | 15 | TRBJ1-1 | TRBV18 | TGTGCCAGCTCACCAAACAGGGGGAGCGTCACTGAAGCTTTCTTT | CASSPNRGSVTEAFF
NA | NA | 15 | TRBJ2-1 | TRBV2 | TGTGCCAGCAGTGAAACAGGCGGGGGCAACAATGAGCAGTTCTTC | CASSETGGGNNEQFF
TRBD1 | NA | 19 | TRBJ1-6 | TRBV7-2 | TGTGCCAGCAGCCCCTCCCGGGACAGGGTCAGCTCCTATAATTCACCCCTCCACTTT | CASSPSRDRVSSYNSPLHF
NA | few | 16 | TRBJ1-4 | TRBV6-5 | TGTGCCAGCAGTTTTTCCCCGGGCAGGGGCTCCTCTTCCCTGTTTTTT | CASSFSPGRGSSSLFF
NA | once | 14 | TRBJ2-7 | TRBV5-1 | TGCGCCAGCAGCGTTACAGGGGAGGTCGACGAGCAGTACTTC | CASSVTGEVDEQYF
NA | NA | 13 | TRBJ2-3 | TRBV7-9 | TGTGCCAGCAGCTTACCGGGGTTAGATACGCAGTATTTT | CASSLPGLDTQYF
NA | few | 14 | TRBJ1-1 | TRBV7-9 | TGTGCCAGCAGCTTAGGCCGGGGGTCCACTGAAGCTTTCTTT | CASSLGRGSTEAFF
TRBD2 | NA | 13 | TRBJ2-1 | TRBV11-2 | TGTGCCAGCAGCCCCGGGACTAGCGGTGAGCAGTTCTTC | CASSPGTSGEQFF
NA | NA | 16 | TRBJ1-1 | TRBV6-9 | TGTGCCAGCAGTCCCCATAGGGAGGGATTGAACACTGAAGCTTTCTTT | CASSPHREGLNTEAFF
NA | NA | 15 | TRBJ2-6 | TRBV18 | TGTGCCAGCTCACCGGGAGATTTAGGGGCCAACGTCCTGACTTTC | CASSPGDLGANVLTF
NA | NA | 15 | TRBJ1-5 | TRBV19 | TGTGCCAGCCGAAAAGGCGGCCCGATCAATCAGCCCCAGCATTTT | CASRKGGPINQPQHF
TRBD1 | NA | 14 | TRBJ1-4 | TRBV5-5 | TGTGCCAGCAGCTTGGGACGACAGGGTAGAAAACTGTTTTTT | CASSLGRQGRKLFF
TRBD2 | NA | 15 | TRBJ2-7 | TRBV29-1 | TGCAGCGCCCGGGGGGAGGGGATTCTTCGGCACGAGCAGTACTTC | CSARGEGILRHEQYF
TRBD1 | NA | 17 | TRBJ2-4 | TRBV5-8 | TGTGCCAGCAGTCTCGACAGGGGGGGAATAGCCAAAAACATTCAGTACTTC | CASSLDRGGIAKNIQYF
TRBD1 | NA | 16 | TRBJ1-1 | TRBV7-9 | TGTGCCAGCAGCTCCGGGACAGGGGAAATGAACACTGAAGCTTTCTTT | CASSSGTGEMNTEAFF
NA | NA | 14 | TRBJ1-4 | TRBV5-1 | TGCGCCAGCAGCTTCTCCGCAACTAATGAAAAACTGTTTTTT | CASSFSATNEKLFF
NA | NA | 13 | TRBJ2-7 | TRBV2 | TGTGCCAGCAGTTTTGGTGGACTCTACGAGCAGTACTTC | CASSFGGLYEQYF
TRBD1 | NA | 16 | TRBJ1-6 | TRBV4-2 | TGTGCCAGCAGCCAAGACACAGGGGGCTCAGGCTCACCCCTCCACTTT | CASSQDTGGSGSPLHF
NA | NA | 14 | TRBJ2-3 | TRBV7-7 | TGTGCTAGCAGCTCTGGACTCCCCACAGATACGCAGTATTTT | CASSSGLPTDTQYF
NA | NA | 15 | TRBJ1-5 | TRBV7-2 | TGTGCCAGCAGCAGGATAGGGAGTTGGAATCAGCCCCAGCATTTT | CASSRIGSWNQPQHF
TRBD1 | once | 13 | TRBJ1-1 | TRBV5-1 | TGCGCCAGCAGCTGGGCAGGGGGCACTGAAGCTTTCTTT | CASSWAGGTEAFF
NA | NA | 16 | TRBJ1-3 | TRBV7-8 | TGTGCCAGCAGCTTAGCAGGGGGTGGCTCTGGAAACACCATATATTTT | CASSLAGGGSGNTIYF
TRBD2 | NA | 13 | TRBJ2-5 | TRBV9 | TGTGCCAGCAGCGAGAGCGGGGCCGGGGCCCAGTACTTC | CASSESGAGAQYF
NA | NA | 14 | TRBJ2-5 | TRBV7-6 | TGTGCCAGCAGCTTAGTCGGAGGGCCTGAGACCCAGTACTTC | CASSLVGGPETQYF
TRBD1 | NA | 14 | TRBJ1-2 | TRBV5-4 | TGTGCCAGCAGCTTCACTAGACAGGGGGATGGCTACACCTTC | CASSFTRQGDGYTF
NA | NA | 11 | TRBJ1-1 | TRBV27 | TGTGCCAGCAGTTCAACAGTTGAGGCTTTCTTT | CASSSTVEAFF
NA | NA | 14 | TRBJ2-7 | TRBV28 | TGTGCCAGCAGCCCCGGAGGGTATGTCAACGAGCAGTACTTC | CASSPGGYVNEQYF
TRBD2 | NA | 15 | TRBJ2-3 | TRBV7-2 | TGTGCCAGCAGCTTGCGCGGGGGGGTCGTCGATACGCAGTATTTT | CASSLRGGVVDTQYF
NA | NA | 15 | TRBJ1-1 | TRBV4-3 | TGCGCCAGCAGCCAAGATTCTCGGGGGAACACTGAAGCTTTCTTT | CASSQDSRGNTEAFF
NA | NA | 16 | TRBJ2-3 | TRBV19 | TGTGCCAGTAGTATAGGAGGAGGGGGCTGGGGGGATACGCAGTATTTT | CASSIGGGGWGDTQYF
NA | NA | 11 | TRBJ2-7 | TRBV30 | TGTGCCTGGAACAGGGCCAACGAGCAGTACTTC | CAWNRANEQYF